The sequence of this T cell receptor (beta chain) was determined in a study of CD8 T cells in Susac syndrome. The CDR3 has 14 amino acids. V was pared by 1 base and J by 7 bases, with 10 bases between. The multiple sclerosis control cohort comprised treatment-naive individuals presenting with stable or active relapsing-remitting disease. TEMRA cells were FACS-enriched, and CD8+ and CD4+ T cells were isolated negatively. It was with random hexamers that roughly 0.45 to 1 ug RNA was reverse transcribed. An immunoSEQ multiplex PCR amplified TCR beta CDR3 over 54 Vbeta and 13 Jbeta. MiXCR, run by TCRdb on the immunoSEQ multiplex PCR reads, gives a single entry per CDR3 protein. The sample includes about 300,000 distinct CDR3 sequences, roughly 90% of them seen just once.

The sequence derives from a human donor with multiple sclerosis. The V and J genes are TRBV12-3 or TRBV12-4 and TRBJ2-2; no reliable D call. Material: CD8+ T cells from PBMCs. This CDR3 reads CASSLVNGDGELFF. As DNA, the CDR3 is TGTGCCAGCAGTTTAGTAAATGGCGACGGGGAGCTGTTTTTT.